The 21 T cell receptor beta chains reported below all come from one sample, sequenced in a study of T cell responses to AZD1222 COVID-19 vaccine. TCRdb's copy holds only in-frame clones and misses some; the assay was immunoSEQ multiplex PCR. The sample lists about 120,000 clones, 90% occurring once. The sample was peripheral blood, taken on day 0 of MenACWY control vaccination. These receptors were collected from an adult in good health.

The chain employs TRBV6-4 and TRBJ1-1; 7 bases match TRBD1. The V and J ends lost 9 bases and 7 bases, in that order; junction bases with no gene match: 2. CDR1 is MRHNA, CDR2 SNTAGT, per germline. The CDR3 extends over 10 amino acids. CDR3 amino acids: CARGQIEAFF. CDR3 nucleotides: TGTGCCAGGGGACAGATTGAAGCTTTCTTT.

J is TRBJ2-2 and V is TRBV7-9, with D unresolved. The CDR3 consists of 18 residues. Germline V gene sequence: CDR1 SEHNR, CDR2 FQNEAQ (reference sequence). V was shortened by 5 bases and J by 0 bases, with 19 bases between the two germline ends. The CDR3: CASSLPRATNANTGELFF. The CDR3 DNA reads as TGTGCCAGCAGCCTCCCTCGCGCTACTAACGCGAACACCGGGGAGCTGTTTTTT. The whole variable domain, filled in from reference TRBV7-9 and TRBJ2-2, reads DTGVSQNPRHKITKRGQNVTFRCDPISEHNRLYWYRQTLGQGPEFLTYFQNEAQLEKSRLLSDRFSAERPKGSFSTLEIQRTEQGDSAMYLCASSLPRATNANTGELFFGEGSRLTVL.

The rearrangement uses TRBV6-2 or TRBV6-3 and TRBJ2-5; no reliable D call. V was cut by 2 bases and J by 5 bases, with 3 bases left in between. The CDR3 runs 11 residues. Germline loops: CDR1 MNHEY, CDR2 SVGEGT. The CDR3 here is CASSYTETQYF. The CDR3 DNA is TGTGCCAGCAGTTACACGGAGACCCAGTACTTC.

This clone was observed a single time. The CDR3 loop is CATSDFSSGTGATGELFF. As DNA, the CDR3 is TGTGCCACCAGTGATTTCTCTTCAGGGACAGGGGCGACCGGGGAGCTGTTTTTT. The V gene is TRBV24-1, the J gene TRBJ2-2, with 10 bases matching TRBD1. Germline lookup yields CDR1 KGHDR and CDR2 SFDVKD. CDR3 length: 18 amino acids. Unmatched junction bases numbered 9, after V lost 1 base and J lost 5 bases.

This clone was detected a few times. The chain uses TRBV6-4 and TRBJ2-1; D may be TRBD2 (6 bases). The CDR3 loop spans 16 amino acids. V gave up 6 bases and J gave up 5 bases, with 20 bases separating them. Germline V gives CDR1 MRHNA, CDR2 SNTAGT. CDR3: CASSATGGRGDNEQFF. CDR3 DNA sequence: TGTGCCAGCAGCGCCACCGGGGGAAGGGGCGACAATGAGCAGTTCTTC.

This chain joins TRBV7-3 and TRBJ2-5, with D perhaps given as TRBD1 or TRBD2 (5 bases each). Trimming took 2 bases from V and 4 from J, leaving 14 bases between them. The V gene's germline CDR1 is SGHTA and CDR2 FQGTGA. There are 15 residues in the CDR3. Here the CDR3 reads CASSLGSGTLETQYF. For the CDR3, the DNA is TGTGCCAGCAGCTTAGGATCAGGGACGCTAGAGACCCAGTACTTC.

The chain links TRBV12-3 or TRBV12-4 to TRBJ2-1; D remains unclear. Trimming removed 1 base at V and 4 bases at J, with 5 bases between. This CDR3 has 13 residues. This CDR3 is CASSLVAYNEQFF. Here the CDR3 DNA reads TGTGCCAGCAGTTTAGTGGCTTACAATGAGCAGTTCTTC.

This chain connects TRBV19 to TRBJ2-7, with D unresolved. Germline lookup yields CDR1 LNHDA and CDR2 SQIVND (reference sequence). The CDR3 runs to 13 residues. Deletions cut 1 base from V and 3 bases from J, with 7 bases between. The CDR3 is CASSIGPSYEQYV. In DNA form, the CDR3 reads TGTGCCAGTAGTATAGGCCCCAGCTACGAGCAGTACGTC.

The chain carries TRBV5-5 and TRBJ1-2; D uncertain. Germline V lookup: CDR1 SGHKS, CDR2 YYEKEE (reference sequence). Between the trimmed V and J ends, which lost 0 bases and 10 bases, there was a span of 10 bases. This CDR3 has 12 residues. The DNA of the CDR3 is TGTGCCAGCAGCTTGGTTGTCTCAGACTACACCTTC. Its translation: CASSLVVSDYTF.

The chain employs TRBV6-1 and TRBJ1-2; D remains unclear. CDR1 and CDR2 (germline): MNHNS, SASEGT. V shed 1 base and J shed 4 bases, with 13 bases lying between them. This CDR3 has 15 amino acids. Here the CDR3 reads CASSEVLGLSYGYTF. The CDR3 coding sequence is TGTGCCAGCAGTGAAGTCCTAGGGTTATCCTATGGCTACACCTTC.

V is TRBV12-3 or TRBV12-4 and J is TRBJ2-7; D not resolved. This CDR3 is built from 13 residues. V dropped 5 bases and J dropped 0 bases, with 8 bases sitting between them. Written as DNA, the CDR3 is TGTGCCAGCAGTATTCCCCCCTCCTACGAGCAGTACTTC. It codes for CASSIPPSYEQYF.

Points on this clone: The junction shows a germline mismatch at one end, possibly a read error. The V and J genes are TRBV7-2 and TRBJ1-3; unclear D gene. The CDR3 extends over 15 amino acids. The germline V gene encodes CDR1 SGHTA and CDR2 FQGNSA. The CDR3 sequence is CASNLGRDSGNTIYF. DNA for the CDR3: TGTGCCAGCAACTTAGGCCGGGACTCTGGAAACACCATATATTTT.

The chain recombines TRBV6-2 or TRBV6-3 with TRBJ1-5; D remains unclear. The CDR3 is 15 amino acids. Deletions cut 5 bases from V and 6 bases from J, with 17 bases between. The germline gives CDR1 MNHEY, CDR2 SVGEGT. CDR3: CASSPTGVKSQPQHF. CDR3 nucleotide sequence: TGTGCCAGCAGTCCCACCGGGGTCAAAAGTCAGCCCCAGCATTTT.

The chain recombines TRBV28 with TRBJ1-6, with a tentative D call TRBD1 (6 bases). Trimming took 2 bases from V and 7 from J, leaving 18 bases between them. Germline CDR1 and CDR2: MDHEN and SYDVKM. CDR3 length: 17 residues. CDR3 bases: TGTGCCAGCAGTTTAGTTCTCAAACAGGGAGTGAATTCACCCCTCCACTTT. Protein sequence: CASSLVLKQGVNSPLHF.

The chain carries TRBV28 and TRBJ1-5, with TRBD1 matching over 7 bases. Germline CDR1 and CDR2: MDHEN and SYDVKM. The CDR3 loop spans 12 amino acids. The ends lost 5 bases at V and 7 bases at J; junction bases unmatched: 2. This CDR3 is CASSLQGQPQHF. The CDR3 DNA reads TGTGCCAGCAGTCTACAGGGGCAGCCCCAGCATTTT.

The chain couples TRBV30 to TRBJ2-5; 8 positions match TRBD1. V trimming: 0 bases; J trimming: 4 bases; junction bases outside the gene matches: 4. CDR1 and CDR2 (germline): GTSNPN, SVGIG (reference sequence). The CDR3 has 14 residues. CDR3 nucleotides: TGTGCCTGGAGTGTACGCAGGGGGCTAGAGACCCAGTACTTC. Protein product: CAWSVRRGLETQYF.

The DNA for the CDR3 is TGCGCCAGCAGCTCGGACAGGGATTCACCCCTCCACTTT. Protein: CASSSDRDSPLHF. This rearrangement joins TRBV5-1 to TRBJ1-6; TRBD1 aligns across 8 bases. V lost 3 bases and J lost 8; bases outside the gene matches: 1. Germline V CDR1 and CDR2: SGHRS, YFSETQ. The CDR3 runs 13 residues.

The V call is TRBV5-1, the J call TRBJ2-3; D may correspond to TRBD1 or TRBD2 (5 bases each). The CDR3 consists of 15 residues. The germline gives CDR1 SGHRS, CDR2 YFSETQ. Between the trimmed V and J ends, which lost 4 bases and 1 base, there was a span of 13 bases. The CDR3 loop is CASSLTVGGTDTQYF. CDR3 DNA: TGCGCCAGCAGCCTGACGGTGGGGGGCACAGATACGCAGTATTTT.

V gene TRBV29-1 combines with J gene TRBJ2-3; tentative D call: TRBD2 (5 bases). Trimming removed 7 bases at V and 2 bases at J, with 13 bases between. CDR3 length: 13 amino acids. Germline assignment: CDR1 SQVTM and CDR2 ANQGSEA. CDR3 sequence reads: CSATSGYTDTQYF. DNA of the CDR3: TGCAGCGCTACAAGCGGATACACAGATACGCAGTATTTT.

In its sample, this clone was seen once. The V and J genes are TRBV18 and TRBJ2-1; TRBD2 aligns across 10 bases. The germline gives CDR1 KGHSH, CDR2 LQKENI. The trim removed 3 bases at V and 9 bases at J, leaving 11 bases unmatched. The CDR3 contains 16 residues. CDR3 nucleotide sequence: TGTGCCAGCTCACCGGTGAGCGGGAGGGCCTTGGGTGAGCAGTTCTTC. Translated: CASSPVSGRALGEQFF.

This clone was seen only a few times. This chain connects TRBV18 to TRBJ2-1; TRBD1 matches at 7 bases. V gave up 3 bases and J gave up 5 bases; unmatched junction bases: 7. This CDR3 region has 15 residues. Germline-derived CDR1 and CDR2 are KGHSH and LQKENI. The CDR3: CASSPQTGSNNEQFF. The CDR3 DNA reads TGTGCCAGCTCACCTCAGACAGGGAGCAACAATGAGCAGTTCTTC.